This T cell receptor (beta chain) was captured by sequencing in a study of OX40 agonist ivuxolimab in advanced cancers. The junction had 3 bases not matched to a gene; V was cut back by 5 bases and J by 3 bases. Per germline, CDR1 SGHVS and CDR2 FNYEAQ. The CDR3 is 13 amino acids. The repertoire was sequenced with immunoSEQ multiplex PCR; TCRdb's copy has only in-frame clones and lacks some. The table lists roughly 76,000 clones, more than 85% of them singletons, with under 10% in the top ten. Here the sequenced sample was CD4+ or CD8+ T cells sorted from blood, taken in a trial of the OX40 agonist ivuxolimab. This sequence was found in an adult with an advanced solid tumor such as melanoma, head and neck, liver or kidney cancer. The chain joins TRBV7-6 to TRBJ2-7; 8 bases match TRBD2. The CDR3 DNA is TGTGCCAGCAGCCCCGGGACTAGCTACGAGCAGTACTTC. This codes for CASSPGTSYEQYF.